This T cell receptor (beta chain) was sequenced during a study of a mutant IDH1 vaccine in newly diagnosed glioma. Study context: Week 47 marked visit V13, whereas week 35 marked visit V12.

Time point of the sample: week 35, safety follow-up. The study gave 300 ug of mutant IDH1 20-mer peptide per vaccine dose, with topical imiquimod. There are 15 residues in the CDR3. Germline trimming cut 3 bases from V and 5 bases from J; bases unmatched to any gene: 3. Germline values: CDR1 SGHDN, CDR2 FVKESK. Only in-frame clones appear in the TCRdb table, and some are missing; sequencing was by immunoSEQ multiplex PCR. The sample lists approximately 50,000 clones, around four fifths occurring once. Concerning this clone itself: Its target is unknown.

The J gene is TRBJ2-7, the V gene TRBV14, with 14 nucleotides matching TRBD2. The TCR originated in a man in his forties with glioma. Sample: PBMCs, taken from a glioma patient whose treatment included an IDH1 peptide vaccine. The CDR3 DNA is TGTGCCAGCAGCCAGGGACTAGCGGGGGCCCACGAGCAGTACTTC. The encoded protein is CASSQGLAGAHEQYF.